This TCR beta chain was identified in a study of blood T cell repertoires in COVID-19. Study summary: COVID-19 samples collected from the United States, Italy and Spain covered acute and convalescent phases. The analysed material was cDNA or gDNA that came from T cells, B-cell-depleted T cells, or PBMCs.

Authors' processing steps: Reference gene primer amplification gave estimated nucleated cell counts. Method: immunoSEQ multiplex PCR; TCRdb's copy keeps in-frame clones and lacks some. The V and J calls and the clone size are those of that table, but D and trimming were determined from the DNA. This table has 140,000 to 150,000 clones, approximately 80% appearing once. The sequencing input was peripheral blood. The clonotype was recovered from a man in his 70s who had recovered from COVID-19.

The chain's CDR3 is CASSPVGSYEQYF. CDR3 coding DNA: TGTGCCAGCAGCCCGGTTGGCTCCTACGAGCAGTACTTC. The rearrangement links TRBV7-9 to TRBJ2-7, with D hard to call. V was clipped by 5 bases and J by 0 bases, with 8 bases between them. The CDR3 loop spans 13 amino acids. Germline CDR1 and CDR2: SEHNR and FQNEAQ (reference sequence).